The clone carrying this T cell receptor beta chain was seen a few times. Its antigen is currently unknown. This sequence may be a read error, since a much larger clone differs from it by one base. Amplification from RNA transcripts yielded the TCR beta CDR3 regions. Following a first-round RT-PCR that used HTBI primers, a second-round multiplex PCR was carried out. TCRdb re-called the multiplex PCR reads with MiXCR, one entry per CDR3 protein. This sample has about 620,000 distinct CDR3 sequences, with about 20% found just once. This specimen belongs to a study of Graves' ophthalmopathy and Graves' hyperthyroidism. The CDR3 sequence is 14 residues long. Symptoms, serum thyroxine and TRAb, thyroid ultrasound, and orbital computed tomography formed the diagnostic basis. The PBMC fraction was derived from about 10 ml of fresh peripheral blood. Study findings and constraints: The model achieved under 71% sensitivity and less than 85% specificity for ophthalmopathy progression.

This chain links TRBV12-3 or TRBV12-4 with TRBJ1-6, with a weak D call TRBD1 (5 bases). The sample comprised peripheral blood. The receptor was derived from a woman aged 18-35 years with stable Graves' hyperthyroidism. Some clones in this sample may be carry-over from other donors' samples. CDR3 DNA sequence: TGTGCCAGCAGTGGGACGGGGAATTATTCACACCTCCACTTT. It codes for CASSGTGNYSHLHF.